One sample yielded the 22 T cell receptor beta chains listed below, sequenced in a study of cytomegalovirus exposure and HLA in healthy donors. A multiplex PCR was run with 60 Vbeta primers and 13 Jbeta primers. Assay: immunoSEQ multiplex PCR; the TCRdb copy retains only in-frame clones and omits some. The top ten hold 1.8% of the sample, which has about 140,000 clones, around three fifths seen once. Material for sequencing was PBMCs. Source of these receptors: a male donor in good health and CMV-seronegative.

In regard to this clone: The junction shows a germline mismatch at one end, possibly a read error. The chain links TRBV7-7 to TRBJ1-1; TRBD1 matches 7 bases. Germline V gene data show CDR1 as SSHAT and CDR2 as FNYEAQ (reference sequence). CDR3 length: 15 residues. DNA for the CDR3: TGTGCTAGCAGCCCCGCCGGGACAGTGAACACTGAAGCTTTCTTT. Protein sequence: CASSPAGTVNTEAFF.

The rearrangement uses TRBV4-2 and TRBJ1-2, with TRBD1 matching 8 bases. J gave up 3 bases and V 10 bases, and 10 bases lay outside the gene matches. The CDR3 consists of 14 residues. CDR1 LGHNA and CDR2 YNFKEQ come from the germline V gene. CDR3 loop: CATAPGTGDYGYTF. The CDR3 DNA sequence: TGTGCCACCGCGCCCGGGACAGGAGACTATGGCTACACCTTC.

This rearrangement joins TRBV11-2 to TRBJ1-4; D ambiguous. The V gene lost 5 bases and the J gene lost 8 bases, with 9 bases spanning the gap. This CDR3 has 12 amino acids. From germline, CDR1 is SGHAT and CDR2 FQNNGV. CDR3 nucleotides: TGTGCCAGCAGCCGACCGGGAGAAAAACTGTTTTTT. Translating it yields CASSRPGEKLFF. Looking up the rest from reference TRBV11-2 and TRBJ1-4 gives the full variable domain: EAGVAQSPRYKIIEKRQSVAFWCNPISGHATLYWYQQILGQGPKLLIQFQNNGVVDDSQLPKDRFSAERLKGVDSTLKIQPAKLEDSAVYLCASSRPGEKLFFGSGTQLSVL.

The genes are TRBV29-1 and TRBJ1-2; D call uncertain. With 7 bases removed from V and 6 bases from J, the gap between germline ends came to 12 bases. CDR1 and CDR2 (germline): SQVTM, ANQGSEA. The CDR3 has 11 residues. Here the CDR3 DNA reads TGCAGCGGACTCATGGCCAATGGCTACACCTTC. It yields the protein CSGLMANGYTF.

This rearrangement joins TRBV2 to TRBJ1-2, with no clear D. The CDR3 consists of 11 residues. Germline V lookup: CDR1 SNHLY, CDR2 FYNNEI. The germline V and J ends were trimmed by 8 bases and 7 bases, with 11 bases remaining between them. The CDR3 DNA reads as TGTGCCAGCTGGGAGGAACCTGGCTACACCTTC. It encodes CASWEEPGYTF.

The gene calls are TRBV5-1 and TRBJ2-7, with D perhaps matching TRBD1 (6 bases). This CDR3 comprises 17 residues. Germline-derived CDR1 and CDR2 are SGHRS and YFSETQ. Trimming removed 4 bases at V and 3 bases at J, with 23 bases between. CDR3 nucleotide sequence: TGCGCCAGCAGCGGGAACAGGGATCCGGCGCTAGACTACGAGCAGTACTTC. This codes for CASSGNRDPALDYEQYF. The full variable domain, its missing parts supplied by reference TRBV5-1 and TRBJ2-7, is KAGVTQTPRYLIKTRGQQVTLSCSPISGHRSVSWYQQTPGQGLQFLFEYFSETQRNKGNFPGRFSGRQFSNSRSEMNVSTLELGDSALYLCASSGNRDPALDYEQYFGPGTRLTVT.

This clone was recorded only once. The J gene is TRBJ1-2, the V gene TRBV7-8; D uncertain. CDR1 SGHVS and CDR2 FQNEAQ come from the germline V gene. The CDR3 consists of 14 residues. The V and J ends lost 0 bases and 2 bases respectively, with 7 bases between them. Here the CDR3 reads CASSLAPGNYGYTF. CDR3 nucleotide sequence: TGTGCCAGCAGCTTAGCGCCAGGAAACTATGGCTACACCTTC.

V is TRBV11-3 and J is TRBJ2-2; TRBD1 matches 7 bases. With V trimmed by 5 bases and J by 5 bases, 8 bases remained unmatched. Looked up from germline, CDR1 is SGHNT and CDR2 is YENEEA. This CDR3 has 15 amino acids. As DNA, the CDR3 is TGTGCCAGCAGCCCCACAGGGGTGGGGACCGGGGAGCTGTTTTTT. Translating it yields CASSPTGVGTGELFF.

Only a few counts were recorded for this clone. The V call is TRBV7-6, the J call TRBJ1-6; TRBD1 is a possible D gene (5 bases). Germline V gene lookup returns CDR1 SGHVS and CDR2 FNYEAQ. V dropped 3 bases and J dropped 7 bases, with 19 bases sitting between them. The CDR3 has 17 residues. In DNA, the CDR3 is TGTGCCAGCAGCTTTGGGGCGAGTGGGGCGGACAATTCACCCCTCCACTTT. This gives the protein CASSFGASGADNSPLHF.

The chain links TRBV5-1 to TRBJ2-7; D might be TRBD1 (6 bases). Germline V CDR1 and CDR2: SGHRS, YFSETQ. The CDR3 is 14 amino acids. Trimming pared 3 bases from V and 0 bases from J, leaving 10 bases between. The CDR3 region has the DNA TGCGCCAGCAGCTACGGACAGAACTCCTACGAGCAGTACTTC. Translating gives CASSYGQNSYEQYF.

This chain links TRBV15 with TRBJ2-1, with 9 bases fitting TRBD1. The germline gives CDR1 LNHNV, CDR2 YYDKDF (reference sequence). With 1 base clipped from V and 1 base from J, the junction kept 2 bases outside the gene matches. The CDR3 is 16 amino acids. The CDR3 loop is CATSRGQGVSYNEQFF. In DNA form, the CDR3 reads TGTGCCACCAGCAGAGGACAGGGGGTTTCCTACAATGAGCAGTTCTTC.

The chain combines TRBV30 with TRBJ2-3, with D possibly TRBD1 on 6 matching bases. The germline gives CDR1 GTSNPN, CDR2 SVGIG (reference sequence). With 0 bases removed from V and 5 bases from J, the gap between germline ends came to 12 bases. CDR3 length: 14 amino acids. CDR3 sequence (DNA): TGTGCCTGGAGTGTCGCCTACAGGGTAGATACGCAGTATTTT. Amino acid sequence: CAWSVAYRVDTQYF.

V gene TRBV2 combines with J gene TRBJ2-2, with 7 bases fitting TRBD2. The CDR3 is made up of 15 amino acids. J lost 1 base, V lost 3 bases, and 2 bases had no gene match. Germline CDR1 SNHLY, CDR2 FYNNEI. CDR3 sequence reads: CASSDAGENTGELFF. The CDR3 DNA reads TGTGCCAGCAGTGATGCGGGGGAGAACACCGGGGAGCTGTTTTTT.

This clone has a handful of counts. The rearrangement uses TRBV5-1 and TRBJ2-3; 10 bases match TRBD1. Trimming at V came to 4 bases and at J to 3 bases, leaving 11 bases not matched to a gene. The CDR3 covers 17 residues. CDR1 and CDR2 from the germline V gene are SGHRS and YFSETQ. CDR3 DNA sequence: TGCGCCAGCAGCAACTCAGGACAGGGGGATTTGACAGATACGCAGTATTTT. This encodes CASSNSGQGDLTDTQYF.

V usage is TRBV7-8 and J usage is TRBJ1-5; 7 nucleotides line up with TRBD1. After removal of 5 bases from V and 4 bases from J, the junction contained 8 bases not matched to a gene. Germline V gives CDR1 SGHVS, CDR2 FQNEAQ. The CDR3 has 15 residues. CDR3 protein: CASSHWDSWNQPQHF. CDR3 coding DNA: TGTGCCAGCAGCCATTGGGACAGTTGGAATCAGCCCCAGCATTTT.

The chain has TRBV19 and TRBJ1-6; 9 bases fit TRBD1. The trim removed 6 bases at V and 8 bases at J, leaving 8 bases unmatched. Germline assignment: CDR1 LNHDA and CDR2 SQIVND (reference sequence). The CDR3 loop spans 15 amino acids. As DNA, the CDR3 is TGTGCCAGTAGGATGACAGGGGGTTTTGATTCACCCCTCCACTTT. Encoded protein: CASRMTGGFDSPLHF.

The chain uses TRBV7-6 and TRBJ2-2; 12 nucleotides match TRBD2. There are 19 residues in the CDR3. Germline CDR1 and CDR2: SGHVS and FNYEAQ. The trim removed 5 bases at V and 0 bases at J, leaving 10 bases unmatched. This CDR3 is CASSPRLAGEIANTGELFF. CDR3 in DNA: TGTGCCAGCAGCCCGAGACTAGCGGGGGAGATCGCGAACACCGGGGAGCTGTTTTTT. The full variable domain, rest sourced from reference TRBV7-6 and TRBJ2-2, is GAGVSQSPRYKVTKRGQDVALRCDPISGHVSLYWYRQALGQGPEFLTYFNYEAQQDKSGLPNDRFSAERPEGSISTLTIQRTEQRDSAMYRCASSPRLAGEIANTGELFFGEGSRLTVL.

This clone was found once. The V call is TRBV7-9, the J call TRBJ1-1; D gene ambiguous. The CDR3 consists of 15 residues. V was clipped by 5 bases and J by 3 bases, with 16 bases between them. The germline gives CDR1 SEHNR, CDR2 FQNEAQ (reference sequence). Here the CDR3 DNA reads TGTGCCAGCAGCCCCAACTCACTAGAGGACACTGAAGCTTTCTTT. It yields the protein CASSPNSLEDTEAFF. Supplemented by reference TRBV7-9 and TRBJ1-1, the full variable domain reads DTGVSQNPRHKITKRGQNVTFRCDPISEHNRLYWYRQTLGQGPEFLTYFQNEAQLEKSRLLSDRFSAERPKGSFSTLEIQRTEQGDSAMYLCASSPNSLEDTEAFFGQGTRLTVV.

V gene TRBV4-3 combines with J gene TRBJ1-2; a possible D gene is TRBD1 (6 bases). CDR1 LGHNA and CDR2 YSLEER come from the germline V gene. CDR3 length: 17 amino acids. V shed 0 bases and J shed 3 bases, with 17 bases lying between them. DNA for the CDR3: TGCGCCAGCAGCCAAGATTTCGGGGGGCCAGGAGACTATGGCTACACCTTC. Translation gives CASSQDFGGPGDYGYTF.

J is TRBJ2-3 and V is TRBV30; D is possibly TRBD2 (5 bases). V shed 5 bases and J shed 4 bases, with 10 bases lying between them. The CDR3 consists of 12 residues. Germline assignment: CDR1 GTSNPN and CDR2 SVGIG (reference sequence). CDR3 nucleotides: TGTGCCTGGGGAGAGAGGGCAGATACGCAGTATTTT. This gives the protein CAWGERADTQYF.

The chain links TRBV5-1 to TRBJ2-7; a possible D gene is TRBD1 (6 bases). The CDR3 has 13 residues. V was trimmed by 4 bases and J by 2 bases, leaving 10 bases between them. Germline V CDR1 and CDR2: SGHRS, YFSETQ. CDR3 sequence (DNA): TGCGCCAGCAGCGAACAGGGAACCTACGAGCAGTACTTC. It encodes CASSEQGTYEQYF.

There are a few counts of this clone. The CDR3 protein is CASSTRQGSGNTIYF. The DNA of the CDR3 is TGTGCCAGCAGCACCAGACAGGGCTCTGGAAACACCATATATTTT. The chain has TRBV7-9 and TRBJ1-3; 7 bases align to TRBD1. This CDR3 comprises 15 residues. V lost 5 bases and J lost 0; bases outside the gene matches: 4. Germline loops: CDR1 SEHNR, CDR2 FQNEAQ (reference sequence).